What follows describes a single TCR beta chain. Its antigen is still unknown. This entry belongs to a study of PD-L1 blockade in urothelial cancer. Study overall: Patients had undergone 0 to 3 prior chemotherapy regimens. Blood was subjected to analysis at 3 weeks (second dose) and 6 weeks following treatment start. Counts from blood samples showed a median of 141,255 T cells.

Here immunoSEQ multiplex PCR was the method, and the copy in TCRdb shows in-frame clones only, minus some. This sample has 75,000 to 95,000 clones, with roughly 90% found just once. This CDR3 is built from 18 residues. Trimming removed 4 bases from V and 4 bases from J; junction bases left unmatched: 16. The germline V gene encodes CDR1 LGHNA and CDR2 YNFKEQ. Overall study findings and caveats: Better survival was predicted when blood TCR clonality before treatment fell below the median.

The chain carries TRBV4-2 and TRBJ2-3; 8 nucleotides line up with TRBD1. Sequenced here: PBMCs, sampled around atezolizumab (anti-PD-L1) treatment. The TCR originated in a man aged 55 to 69 with urothelial cancer. CDR3 bases: TGTGCCAGCAGCCTAGATCTTTACAGGACAGGGTTCTCAGATACGCAGTATTTT. This codes for CASSLDLYRTGFSDTQYF.